This T cell receptor (beta chain) was retrieved from a study of ipilimumab plus nivolumab after autologous stem cell transplantation. Libraries were prepared by immunoSEQ multiplex PCR; TCRdb keeps only in-frame clonotypes and omits some of them. The data contain 4,800 or so clones, less than 80% of them singletons. CDR3 length: 12 amino acids. V lost 6 bases and J lost 11, with 16 bases in between. Per germline, CDR1 SNHLY and CDR2 FYNNEI. The starting material was PBMCs, obtained in a trial of ipilimumab plus nivolumab as post-transplant consolidation. The rearrangement links TRBV2 to TRBJ2-5; D remains ambiguous. This sequence originates from a male donor with multiple myeloma. For the CDR3, the DNA is TGTGCCAGCAGCCTTGCCTTGGCGGTTCAGTACTTC. It specifies CASSLALAVQYF.